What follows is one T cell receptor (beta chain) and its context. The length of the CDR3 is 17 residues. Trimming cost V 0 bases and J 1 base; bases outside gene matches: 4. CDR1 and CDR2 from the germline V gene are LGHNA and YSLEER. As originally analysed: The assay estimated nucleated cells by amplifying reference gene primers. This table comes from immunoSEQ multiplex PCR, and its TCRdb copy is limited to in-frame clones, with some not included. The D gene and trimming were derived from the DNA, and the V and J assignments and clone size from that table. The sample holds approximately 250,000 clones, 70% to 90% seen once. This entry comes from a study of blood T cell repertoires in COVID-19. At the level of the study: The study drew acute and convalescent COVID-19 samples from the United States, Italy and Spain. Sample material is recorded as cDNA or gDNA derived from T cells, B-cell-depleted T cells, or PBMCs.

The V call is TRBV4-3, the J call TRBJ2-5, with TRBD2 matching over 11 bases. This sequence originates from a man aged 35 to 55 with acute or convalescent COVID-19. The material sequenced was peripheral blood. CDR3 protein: CASSQDRLAGGQETQYF. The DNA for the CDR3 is TGCGCCAGCAGCCAAGATAGGCTAGCGGGGGGCCAAGAGACCCAGTACTTC.